This passage covers 22 T cell receptor beta chains from one sample sequenced in a study of CD8 T cells in Susac syndrome (dated by TCRdb to the late 2010s). The library was obtained by the immunoSEQ multiplex PCR assay. RNA was extracted using the RNeasy kit, and roughly 0.5 to 1 ug of the RNA was reverse transcribed with random hexamers. TCRdb reprocessing: public reads trimmed at Q25 with fastp, clones called with MiXCR, in-frame beta chains kept. All rows with the same CDR3 protein become a single entry with the most common DNA and genes. This sample holds 200,000 or so distinct CDR3 sequences; roughly 95% were observed only once. The ten biggest clones cover under 0.095% of the sample. The sample was CD4+ T cells from PBMCs. These receptors were taken from a human donor with multiple sclerosis.

The chain combines TRBV29-1 with TRBJ2-2; D is unclear. Trimming removed 2 bases from V and 2 bases from J, with 12 bases in between. The germline CDR1 and CDR2 sequences are SQVTM and ANQGSEA. The CDR3 runs 15 residues. The CDR3 DNA follows: TGCAGCGTTGAAAGGGCTGGCAGTAACACCGGGGAGCTGTTTTTT. It yields the protein CSVERAGSNTGELFF.

The V and J genes are TRBV12-3 or TRBV12-4 and TRBJ2-1; 16 nucleotides line up with TRBD2. CDR3 length equals 15 residues. The J segment lost 7 bases and the V segment lost 6 bases, leaving 3 bases of the junction unmatched. CDR3 sequence (DNA): TGTGCCAGCAGGGGGACTAGCGGGAGGGCAAATGAGCAGTTCTTC. Translation: CASRGTSGRANEQFF.

The V call is TRBV18, the J call TRBJ1-5; no clear D gene. The CDR3 runs 16 residues. Trimming took off 3 bases at V and 4 bases at J, with 16 bases between the two ends. Germline V CDR1 and CDR2: KGHSH, LQKENI. The CDR3 DNA reads as TGTGCCAGCTCACCCCGGGTCTTGTTGGGGAATCAGCCCCAGCATTTT. This translates into CASSPRVLLGNQPQHF.

This clonotype has only one observation. CDR3 nucleotide sequence: TGTGCCTGGAGTGAGGGACAGGGGGCCAGATATGGCTACACCTTC. It translates to CAWSEGQGARYGYTF. The chain joins TRBV30 to TRBJ1-2; TRBD1 agrees at 12 bases. The V and J ends lost 1 base and 5 bases, in that order; junction bases with no gene match: 5. The CDR3 has 15 amino acids. Germline CDR1 is GTSNPN and CDR2 is SVGIG (reference sequence).

This rearrangement joins TRBV3-1 to TRBJ2-1; no definite D call. Trimming pared 0 bases from V and 4 bases from J, leaving 13 bases between. The CDR3 sequence is 16 residues long. Germline V gene data show CDR1 as LGHDT and CDR2 as YNNKEL (reference sequence). The CDR3 reads CASSQDRAGWYNEQFF. The CDR3 DNA reads TGTGCCAGCAGCCAAGATCGAGCCGGATGGTACAATGAGCAGTTCTTC.

This clonotype has only one observation. The chain carries TRBV12-3 or TRBV12-4 and TRBJ2-1; the match to TRBD2 covers 8 bases. The J segment lost 2 bases and the V segment lost 7 bases, leaving 4 bases of the junction unmatched. The CDR3 consists of 14 residues. CDR3 coding DNA: TGTGCCAGCAACGGGAGGGGGACCTACAATGAGCAGTTCTTC. It translates to CASNGRGTYNEQFF.

The V call is TRBV19, the J call TRBJ1-1, with TRBD1 matching over 8 bases. The germline V gene has CDR1 LNHDA and CDR2 SQIVND (reference sequence). The J segment lost 4 bases and the V segment lost 5 bases, leaving 6 bases of the junction unmatched. This CDR3 has 14 residues. DNA for the CDR3: TGTGCCAGTAGTCCACAGGGGGGAGTCACTGAAGCTTTCTTT. This translates into CASSPQGGVTEAFF.

The chain uses TRBV2 and TRBJ2-1; tentatively, D is TRBD2 (5 bases). CDR1 and CDR2 from the germline V gene are SNHLY and FYNNEI. Trimming removed 4 bases from V and 8 bases from J, with 18 bases in between. The CDR3 is 15 amino acids. The CDR3 coding sequence is TGTGCCAGCAGTGTCCCAGCGGTAAAGAGGGATGAGCAGTTCTTC. It translates to CASSVPAVKRDEQFF.

The chain uses TRBV29-1 and TRBJ2-1, with 13 bases matching TRBD2. The CDR3 has 17 residues. The germline gives CDR1 SQVTM, CDR2 ANQGSEA. V was pared by 0 bases and J by 8 bases, with 10 bases of the junction left unmatched. The CDR3 loop is CSVEDAPGLAGVDEQFF. CDR3 nucleotides: TGCAGCGTTGAAGATGCACCCGGACTAGCGGGAGTCGATGAGCAGTTCTTC.

The chain carries TRBV6-6 and TRBJ2-5, with a tentative D call TRBD1 (5 bases). Germline CDR1 MNHNY, CDR2 SVGAGI (reference sequence). V was shortened by 8 bases and J by 3 bases, with 10 bases between the two germline ends. This CDR3 comprises 12 residues. The DNA of the CDR3 is TGTGCCAGCCGACCAGGGAAAGAGACCCAGTACTTC. Encoded protein: CASRPGKETQYF.

The gene calls are TRBV24-1 and TRBJ1-5; no firm D call. Germline V gives CDR1 KGHDR, CDR2 SFDVKD. CDR3 size: 12 residues. Trimming removed 3 bases at V and 2 bases at J, with 1 base between. CDR3 in DNA: TGTGCCACCAGTGATGGCAATCAGCCCCAGCATTTT. Translation: CATSDGNQPQHF.

This rearrangement joins TRBV30 to TRBJ1-1; D uncertain. The length of the CDR3 is 11 residues. Trimming removed 5 bases at V and 1 base at J, with 5 bases between. Germline V gives CDR1 GTSNPN, CDR2 SVGIG (reference sequence). The CDR3 DNA sequence: TGTGCCTGGGGCTGGAACACTGAAGCTTTCTTT. Translating gives CAWGWNTEAFF.

The gene calls are TRBV5-1 and TRBJ2-7; 10 bases line up with TRBD2. Germline V gene lookup returns CDR1 SGHRS and CDR2 YFSETQ. The CDR3 consists of 15 residues. Germline trimming cut 4 bases from V and 1 base from J; bases unmatched to any gene: 5. The chain's CDR3 is CASSPWTSGSYEQYF. The CDR3, as DNA: TGCGCCAGCAGCCCATGGACTAGCGGATCCTACGAGCAGTACTTC.

The chain couples TRBV23-1 to TRBJ1-1, with D hard to call. TRBV23-1 is flagged as an ORF with uncertain function. V lost 8 bases to trimming and J lost 6 bases, with 13 bases between them. This CDR3 has 12 amino acids. The CDR3 coding sequence is TGCGCCAGCGGGGTTTATCACGCTGAAGCTTTCTTT. This translates into CASGVYHAEAFF.

The genes are TRBV4-2 and TRBJ2-1; D is unresolved. This CDR3 contains 14 residues. CDR1 is LGHNA and CDR2 is YNFKEQ in the germline V gene. Trimming removed 4 bases at V and 8 bases at J, with 15 bases between. CDR3 in DNA: TGTGCCAGCAGCCCGGGTCTGGCCAACGATGAGCAGTTCTTC. Protein sequence: CASSPGLANDEQFF.

The J gene is TRBJ1-2, the V gene TRBV3-1; D is unresolved. The germline gives CDR1 LGHDT, CDR2 YNNKEL (reference sequence). The V gene lost 2 bases and the J gene lost 5 bases, with 9 bases spanning the gap. The length of the CDR3 is 13 residues. CDR3 nucleotide sequence: TGTGCCAGCAGCCAAAGGTTCCGATATGGCTACACCTTC. Protein: CASSQRFRYGYTF.

The rearrangement links TRBV11-2 to TRBJ2-1; D unresolved. Germline CDR1 reads SGHAT; CDR2 reads FQNNGV. V lost 5 bases to trimming and J lost 3 bases, with 8 bases between them. The CDR3 is 13 residues long. DNA of the CDR3: TGTGCCAGCAGCACTCAAAGCTACAATGAGCAGTTCTTC. Protein sequence: CASSTQSYNEQFF.

V and J are TRBV9 and TRBJ2-7; unclear D gene. The CDR3 totals 14 residues. Germline loops: CDR1 SGDLS, CDR2 YYNGEE. Trimming pared 0 bases from V and 0 bases from J, leaving 7 bases between. The CDR3 region has the DNA TGTGCCAGCAGCGTAGCCCACACCTCCTACGAGCAGTACTTC. Translated, it gives CASSVAHTSYEQYF.

The chain couples TRBV24-1 to TRBJ1-1; maybe TRBD1 (5 bases). In germline, CDR1 is KGHDR, CDR2 SFDVKD. Trimming removed 5 bases from V and 10 bases from J, with 22 bases in between. The CDR3 is made up of 15 amino acids. The CDR3 bases are TGTGCCACCAGTGCATTGCACCAGGGTGGTTTCGGAGCTTTCTTT. Translating it yields CATSALHQGGFGAFF.

The rearrangement joins TRBV20-1 to TRBJ1-4; 7 nucleotides agree with TRBD1. Germline V gene sequence: CDR1 DFQATT, CDR2 SNEGSKA (reference sequence). With V trimmed by 5 bases and J by 2 bases, 5 bases remained unmatched. CDR3 length equals 14 residues. CDR3 sequence (DNA): TGCAGTGCTGTACAGGGGACCACTAATGAAAAACTGTTTTTT. This translates into CSAVQGTTNEKLFF.

The J gene is TRBJ2-3, the V gene TRBV7-9; no definite D call. This CDR3 is built from 15 residues. V was cut by 5 bases and J by 0 bases, with 12 bases left in between. Per the germline V gene, CDR1 is SEHNR and CDR2 is FQNEAQ (reference sequence). The CDR3 sequence: CASSPLYLSTDTQYF. CDR3 DNA sequence: TGTGCCAGCAGCCCACTCTATTTAAGCACAGATACGCAGTATTTT. Full variable domain (rest looked up from reference TRBV7-9 and TRBJ2-3): DTGVSQNPRHKITKRGQNVTFRCDPISEHNRLYWYRQTLGQGPEFLTYFQNEAQLEKSRLLSDRFSAERPKGSFSTLEIQRTEQGDSAMYLCASSPLYLSTDTQYFGPGTRLTVL.

V usage is TRBV7-9 and J usage is TRBJ2-1, with D perhaps TRBD2 (6 bases). The germline V and J ends were trimmed by 2 bases and 5 bases, with 10 bases remaining between them. The CDR3 length is 14 residues. Germline CDR1 reads SEHNR; CDR2 reads FQNEAQ (reference sequence). The CDR3 coding sequence is TGTGCCAGCAGCTTAAGGGACTTTAACAATGAGCAGTTCTTC. Amino acid sequence: CASSLRDFNNEQFF.